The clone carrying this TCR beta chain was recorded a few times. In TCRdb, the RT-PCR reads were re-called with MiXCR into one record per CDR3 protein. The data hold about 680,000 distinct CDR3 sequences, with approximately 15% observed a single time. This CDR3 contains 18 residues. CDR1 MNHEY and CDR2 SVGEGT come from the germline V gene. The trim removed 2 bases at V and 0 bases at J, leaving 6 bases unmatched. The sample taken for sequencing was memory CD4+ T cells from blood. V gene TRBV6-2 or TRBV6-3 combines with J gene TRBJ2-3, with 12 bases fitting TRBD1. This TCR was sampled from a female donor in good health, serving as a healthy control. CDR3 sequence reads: CASSYPGTGGASTDTQYF. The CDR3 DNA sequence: TGTGCCAGCAGTTACCCGGGGACAGGGGGCGCCAGCACAGATACGCAGTATTTT.